This TCR beta chain was profiled in a study of cytomegalovirus exposure and HLA in healthy donors. Study-level points and caveats: Previously analyzed data showed that most TCR beta V segments were productive at a frequency of about 87% or about 30%. Later analysis showed TCR association rates varying by HLA locus, highest for DRB1 and lowest for HLA-C.

Notes on this clone: Its antigen remains unidentified.

It was with 60 Vbeta and 13 Jbeta primers that the PCR ran. Assay: immunoSEQ multiplex PCR; the TCRdb copy retains only in-frame clones and omits some. This table has about 180,000 clones, 80% appearing once. The TCR sequence derives from a man aged 25 to 40 in good health and CMV-seropositive. Specimen: PBMCs.

The CDR3: CASSLYIQGVFYGYTF. DNA of the CDR3: TGTGCCAGCAGTTTATATATCCAGGGCGTGTTCTATGGCTACACCTTC. The genes are TRBV27 and TRBJ1-2, with TRBD1 as a possible D gene (5 bases). Looked up from germline, CDR1 is MNHEY and CDR2 is SMNVEV (reference sequence). With 1 base removed from V and 4 bases from J, the gap between germline ends came to 16 bases. This CDR3 is 16 amino acids long.